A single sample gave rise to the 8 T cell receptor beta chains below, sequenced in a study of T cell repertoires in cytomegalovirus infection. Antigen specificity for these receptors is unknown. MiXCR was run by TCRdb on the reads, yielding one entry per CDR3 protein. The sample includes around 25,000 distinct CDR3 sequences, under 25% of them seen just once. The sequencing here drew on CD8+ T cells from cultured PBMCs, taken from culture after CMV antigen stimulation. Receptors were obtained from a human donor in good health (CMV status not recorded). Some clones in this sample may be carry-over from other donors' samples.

For the CDR3, the DNA is TGTGCCAGCAGTGCTTCTATTGAGCAGTACTTC. Amino acid sequence: CASSASIEQYF. V gene TRBV28 combines with J gene TRBJ2-7, with no clear D. The germline V gene encodes CDR1 MDHEN and CDR2 SYDVKM. V gave up 5 bases and J gave up 7 bases, with 9 bases separating them. There are 11 residues in the CDR3.

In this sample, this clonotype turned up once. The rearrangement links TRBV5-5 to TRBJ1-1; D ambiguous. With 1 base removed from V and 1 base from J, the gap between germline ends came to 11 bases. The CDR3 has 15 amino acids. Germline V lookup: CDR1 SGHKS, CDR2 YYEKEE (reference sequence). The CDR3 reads CASSLWRTSNTEAFF. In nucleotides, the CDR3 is TGTGCCAGCAGCTTGTGGCGCACCTCGAACACTGAAGCTTTCTTT.

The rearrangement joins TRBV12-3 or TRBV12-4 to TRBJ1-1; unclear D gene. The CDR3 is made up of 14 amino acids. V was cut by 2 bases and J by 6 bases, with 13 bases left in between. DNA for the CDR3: TGTGCCAGCAGTTTATATGGGGAAGTAGCTGAAGCTTTCTTT. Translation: CASSLYGEVAEAFF.

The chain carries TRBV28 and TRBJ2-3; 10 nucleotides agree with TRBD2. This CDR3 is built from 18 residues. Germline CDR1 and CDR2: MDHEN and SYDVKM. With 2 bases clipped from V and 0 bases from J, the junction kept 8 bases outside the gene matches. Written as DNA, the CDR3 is TGTGCCAGCAGTTTAGAACCCCTAGCGGGGGCTAGCACAGATACGCAGTATTTT. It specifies CASSLEPLAGASTDTQYF.

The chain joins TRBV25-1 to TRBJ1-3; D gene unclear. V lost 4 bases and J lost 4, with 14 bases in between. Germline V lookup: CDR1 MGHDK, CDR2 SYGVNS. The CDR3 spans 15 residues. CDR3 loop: CASSARGPGGNTIYF. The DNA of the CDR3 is TGTGCCAGCAGTGCAAGAGGTCCCGGCGGAAACACCATATATTTT.

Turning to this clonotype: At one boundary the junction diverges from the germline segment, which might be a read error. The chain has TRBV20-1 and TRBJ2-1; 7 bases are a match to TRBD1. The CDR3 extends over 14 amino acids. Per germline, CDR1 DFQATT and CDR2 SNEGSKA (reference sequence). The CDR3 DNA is TGCGGTGCTGGCAGGGGGTTGCCCTACAATGAGCAGTTCTTC. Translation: CGAGRGLPYNEQFF.

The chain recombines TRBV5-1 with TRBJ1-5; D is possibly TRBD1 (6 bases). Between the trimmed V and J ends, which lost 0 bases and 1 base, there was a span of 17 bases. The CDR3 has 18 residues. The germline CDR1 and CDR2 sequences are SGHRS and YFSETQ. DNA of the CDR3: TGCGCCAGCAGCTTGGCCCCCTCGGACAGAGTGAGCAATCAGCCCCAGCATTTT. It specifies CASSLAPSDRVSNQPQHF.

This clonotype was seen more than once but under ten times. The CDR3 coding sequence is TGTGCCAGCAGTCCTCCGGGCCTCTCGGGAAACACTGAAGCTTTCTTT. This translates into CASSPPGLSGNTEAFF. The chain links TRBV12-3 or TRBV12-4 to TRBJ1-1; D remains ambiguous. V dropped 5 bases and J dropped 2 bases, with 18 bases sitting between them. The CDR3 extends over 16 amino acids.